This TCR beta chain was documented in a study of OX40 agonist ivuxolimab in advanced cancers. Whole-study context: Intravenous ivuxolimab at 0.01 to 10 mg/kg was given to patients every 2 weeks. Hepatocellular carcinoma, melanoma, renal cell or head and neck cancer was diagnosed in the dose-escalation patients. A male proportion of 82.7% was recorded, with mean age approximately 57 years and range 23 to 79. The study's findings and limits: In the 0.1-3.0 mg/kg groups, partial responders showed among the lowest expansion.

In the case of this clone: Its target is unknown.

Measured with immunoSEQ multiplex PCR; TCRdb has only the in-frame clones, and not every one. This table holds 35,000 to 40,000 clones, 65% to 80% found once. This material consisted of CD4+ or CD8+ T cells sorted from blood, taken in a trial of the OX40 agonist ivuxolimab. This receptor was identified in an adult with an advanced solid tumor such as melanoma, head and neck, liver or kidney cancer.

CDR3 sequence: CASRDTTSNQPQHF. Here the CDR3 DNA reads TGTGCCAGCCGGGACACTACTAGCAATCAGCCCCAGCATTTT. The gene calls are TRBV2 and TRBJ1-5; possibly TRBD1 for D (6 bases). V was trimmed by 8 bases and J by 0 bases, leaving 11 bases between them. This CDR3 is 14 amino acids long. Germline loops: CDR1 SNHLY, CDR2 FYNNEI.